Sequencing of this TCR beta chain was carried out in a study of T cell clusters in autoimmune cytopenias. This clonotype is medium-sized by frequency. This CDR3 comprises 19 residues. Germline CDR1 and CDR2: SGHAT and FQDESV (reference sequence). Multiplex touch-down PCR amplified TRB using TRB-A and TRB-B pools in one tube. From the multiplex PCR reads, TCRdb lists one entry per CDR3 protein and no DNA. The sample totals approximately 15,000 distinct CDR3 sequences. Each sample's input was roughly 230 ng genomic DNA, roughly 40,000 genome equivalents. These sequences were also reported in another study, on T cell repertoires in aging, cancer and after chemotherapy. This second study says: Healthy donor repertoires were recorded over several months to years and showed clear clonal overlap. Approximately 10 million TCR reads were in the whole dataset.

This rearrangement joins TRBV11-1 to TRBJ2-2; TCRdb picks TRBD2, but there is no DNA to check that call. The sequenced material came from peripheral blood. The sequence was collected from a human donor in good health. The CDR3 is CASSLVGLGLAAVTGELFF. Together with reference TRBV11-1 and TRBJ2-2, the CDR3 gives the full variable domain: EAEVAQSPRYKITEKSQAVAFWCDPISGHATLYWYRQILGQGPELLVQFQDESVVDDSQLPKDRFSAERLKGVDSTLKIQPAELGDSAMYLCASSLVGLGLAAVTGELFFGEGSRLTVL.